This T cell receptor (beta chain) appears in the sequencing data of a study of T cells in narcolepsy. Study details: Patients with NT1 or NT2 and healthy control donors were enrolled. Regarding the study as a whole: Blood of same and different patients, but not healthy controls, reportedly held recurring autoreactive clonotypes. Some memory CD4+ repertoires had no autoreactive clone sequences.

Assay: immunoSEQ multiplex PCR; the TCRdb copy retains only in-frame clones and omits some. Of some 23,000 clones in the sample, about four fifths were seen once. Between the trimmed V and J ends, which lost 5 bases and 6 bases, there was a span of 15 bases. Germline CDR1 is SGHDT and CDR2 is YYEEEE. The CDR3 sequence is 13 residues long. This clone occurred once. Its cognate antigen is unknown. The sequence derives from a human donor with narcolepsy. Sequenced: CD45RA- memory CD4+ T cells from PBMCs. The chain links TRBV5-6 to TRBJ2-7; D may be TRBD2 (5 bases). CDR3 residues: CASRPLGASEQYF. DNA for the CDR3: TGTGCCAGCAGGCCATTGGGAGCGAGCGAGCAGTACTTC.